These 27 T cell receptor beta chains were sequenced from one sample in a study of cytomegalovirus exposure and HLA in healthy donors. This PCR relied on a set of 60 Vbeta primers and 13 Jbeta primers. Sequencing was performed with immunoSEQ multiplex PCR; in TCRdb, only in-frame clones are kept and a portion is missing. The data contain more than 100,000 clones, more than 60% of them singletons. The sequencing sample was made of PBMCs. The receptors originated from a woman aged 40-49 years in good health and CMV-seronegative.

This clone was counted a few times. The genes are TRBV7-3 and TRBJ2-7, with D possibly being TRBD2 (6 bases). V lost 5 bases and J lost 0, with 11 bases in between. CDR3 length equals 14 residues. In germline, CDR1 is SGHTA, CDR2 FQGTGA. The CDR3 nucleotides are TGTGCCAGCAGCCCTAGCGCGTCCTCCTACGAGCAGTACTTC. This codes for CASSPSASSYEQYF.

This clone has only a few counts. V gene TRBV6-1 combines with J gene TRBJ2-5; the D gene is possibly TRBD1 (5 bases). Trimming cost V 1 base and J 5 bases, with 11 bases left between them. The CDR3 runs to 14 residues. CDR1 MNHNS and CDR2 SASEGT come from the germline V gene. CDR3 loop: CASSEGWGRETQYF. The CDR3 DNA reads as TGTGCCAGCAGTGAAGGTTGGGGCCGTGAGACCCAGTACTTC.

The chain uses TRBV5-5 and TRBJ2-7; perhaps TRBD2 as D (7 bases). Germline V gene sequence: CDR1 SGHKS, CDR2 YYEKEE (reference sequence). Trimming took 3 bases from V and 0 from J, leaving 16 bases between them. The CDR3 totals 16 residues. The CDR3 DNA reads TGTGCCAGCAGCTCCTATAGGGGGGGTTACTCCTACGAGCAGTACTTC. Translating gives CASSSYRGGYSYEQYF. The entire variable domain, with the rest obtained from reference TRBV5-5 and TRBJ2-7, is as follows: DAGVTQSPTHLIKTRGQQVTLRCSPISGHKSVSWYQQVLGQGPQFIFQYYEKEERGRGNFPDRFSARQFPNYSSELNVNALLLGDSALYLCASSSYRGGYSYEQYFGPGTRLTVT.

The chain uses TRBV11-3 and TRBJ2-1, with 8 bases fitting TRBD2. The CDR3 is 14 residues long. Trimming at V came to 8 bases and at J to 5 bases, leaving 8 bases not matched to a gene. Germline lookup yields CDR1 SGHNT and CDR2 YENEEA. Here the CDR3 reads CASASGLVDNEQFF. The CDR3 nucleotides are TGTGCCAGCGCCTCGGGACTAGTGGACAATGAGCAGTTCTTC.

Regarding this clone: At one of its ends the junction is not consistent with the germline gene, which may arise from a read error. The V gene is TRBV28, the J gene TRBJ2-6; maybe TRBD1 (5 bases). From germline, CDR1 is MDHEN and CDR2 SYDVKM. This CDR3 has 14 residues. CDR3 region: CASVSPSGANGLTF. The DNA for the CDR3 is TGTGCCTCGGTCAGCCCCTCTGGGGCCAACGGCCTGACTTTC.

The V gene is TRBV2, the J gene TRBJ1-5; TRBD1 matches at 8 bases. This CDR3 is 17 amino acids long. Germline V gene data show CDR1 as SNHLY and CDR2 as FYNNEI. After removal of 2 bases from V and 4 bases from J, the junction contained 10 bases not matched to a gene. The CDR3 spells CASSESMAGGSNQPQHF. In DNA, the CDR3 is TGTGCCAGCAGTGAAAGCATGGCAGGGGGCTCAAATCAGCCCCAGCATTTT.

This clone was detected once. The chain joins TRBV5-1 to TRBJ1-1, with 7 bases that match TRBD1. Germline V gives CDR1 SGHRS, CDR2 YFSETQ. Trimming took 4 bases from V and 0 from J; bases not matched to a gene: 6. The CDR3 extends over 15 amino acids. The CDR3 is CASSPPGQLNTEAFF. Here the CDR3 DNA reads TGCGCCAGCAGCCCGCCGGGACAGCTGAACACTGAAGCTTTCTTT. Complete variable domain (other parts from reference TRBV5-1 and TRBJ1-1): KAGVTQTPRYLIKTRGQQVTLSCSPISGHRSVSWYQQTPGQGLQFLFEYFSETQRNKGNFPGRFSGRQFSNSRSEMNVSTLELGDSALYLCASSPPGQLNTEAFFGQGTRLTVV.

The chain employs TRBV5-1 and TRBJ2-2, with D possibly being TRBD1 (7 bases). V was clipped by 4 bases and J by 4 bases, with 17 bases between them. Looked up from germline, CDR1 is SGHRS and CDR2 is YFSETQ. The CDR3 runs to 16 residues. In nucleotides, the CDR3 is TGCGCCAGCAGCCCTCAAAGACAGGGAGGCACCGGGGAGCTGTTTTTT. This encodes CASSPQRQGGTGELFF.

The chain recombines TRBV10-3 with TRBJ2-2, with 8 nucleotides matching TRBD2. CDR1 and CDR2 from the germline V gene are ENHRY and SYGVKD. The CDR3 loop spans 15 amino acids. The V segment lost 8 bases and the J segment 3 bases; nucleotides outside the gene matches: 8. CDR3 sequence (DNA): TGTGCCATCGTGGCGGGGGGACCCGACACCGGGGAGCTGTTTTTT. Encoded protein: CAIVAGGPDTGELFF.

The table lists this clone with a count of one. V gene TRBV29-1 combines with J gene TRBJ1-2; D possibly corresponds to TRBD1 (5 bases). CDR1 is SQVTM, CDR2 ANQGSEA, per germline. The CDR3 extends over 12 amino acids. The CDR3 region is CSAQGQYYGYTF. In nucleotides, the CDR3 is TGCAGTGCCCAGGGCCAATATTATGGCTACACCTTC.

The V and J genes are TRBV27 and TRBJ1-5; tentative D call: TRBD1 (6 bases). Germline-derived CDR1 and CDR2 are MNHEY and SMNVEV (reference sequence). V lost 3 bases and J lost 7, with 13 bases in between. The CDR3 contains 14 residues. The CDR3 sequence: CASSLGGAGQPQHF. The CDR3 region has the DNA TGTGCCAGCAGTTTGGGGGGGGCAGGACAGCCCCAGCATTTT.

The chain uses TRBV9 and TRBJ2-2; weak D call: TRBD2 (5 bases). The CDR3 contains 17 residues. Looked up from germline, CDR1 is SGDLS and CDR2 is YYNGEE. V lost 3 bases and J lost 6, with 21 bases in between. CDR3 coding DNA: TGTGCCAGCAGCGGGACGACCCCGGGAAGGAGTCCCGGGGAGCTGTTTTTT. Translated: CASSGTTPGRSPGELFF.

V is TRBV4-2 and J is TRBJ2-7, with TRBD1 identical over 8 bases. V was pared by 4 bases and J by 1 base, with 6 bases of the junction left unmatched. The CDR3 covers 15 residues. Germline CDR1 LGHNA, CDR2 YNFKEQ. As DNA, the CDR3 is TGTGCCAGCAGCCCTGGGACAGGCCCTTCCTACGAGCAGTACTTC. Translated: CASSPGTGPSYEQYF.

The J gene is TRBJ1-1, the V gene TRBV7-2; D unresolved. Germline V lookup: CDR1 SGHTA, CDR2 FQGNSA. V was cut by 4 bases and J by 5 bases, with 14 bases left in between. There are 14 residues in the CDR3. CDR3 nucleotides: TGTGCCAGCAGCTCCTCGACTCGGAATACTGAAGCTTTCTTT. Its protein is CASSSSTRNTEAFF.

This chain's CDR3 is CASSQRDRGSGNEQFF. The DNA of the CDR3 is TGCGCCAGCAGTCAACGGGACAGGGGGTCGGGCAATGAGCAGTTCTTC. The V call is TRBV23-1, the J call TRBJ2-1, with TRBD1 matching over 11 bases. TRBV23-1 is sorted into the ORF group, with uncertain function. V shed 2 bases, J shed 6 bases, and the junction held 6 bases outside the gene matches. The CDR3 has 16 residues.

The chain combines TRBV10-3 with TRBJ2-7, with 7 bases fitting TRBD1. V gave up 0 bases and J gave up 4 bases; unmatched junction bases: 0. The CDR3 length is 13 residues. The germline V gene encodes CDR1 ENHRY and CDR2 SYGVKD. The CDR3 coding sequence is TGTGCCATCAGTGAGTCGACAGGGTACGAGCAGTACTTC. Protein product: CAISESTGYEQYF.

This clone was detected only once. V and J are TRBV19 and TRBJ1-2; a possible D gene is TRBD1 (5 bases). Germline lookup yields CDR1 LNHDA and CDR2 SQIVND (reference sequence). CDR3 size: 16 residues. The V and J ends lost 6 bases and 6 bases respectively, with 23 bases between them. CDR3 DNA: TGTGCCAGTAGCCAACTTCCACTCCATGCGGGGGATGGCTACACCTTC. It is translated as CASSQLPLHAGDGYTF.

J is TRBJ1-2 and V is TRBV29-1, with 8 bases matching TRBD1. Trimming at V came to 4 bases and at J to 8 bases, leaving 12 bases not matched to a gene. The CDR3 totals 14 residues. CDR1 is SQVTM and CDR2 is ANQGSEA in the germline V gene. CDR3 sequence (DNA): TGCAGCGTTGGGACAGGGCCTGCTATGGGGGGCTACACCTTC. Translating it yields CSVGTGPAMGGYTF.

CDR3 sequence: CASSTRQEVYEQYF. The CDR3 bases are TGTGCCAGCAGTACCAGACAGGAGGTTTACGAGCAGTACTTC. The chain has TRBV28 and TRBJ2-7; weak D call: TRBD1 (6 bases). The CDR3 is 14 residues long. V was shortened by 5 bases and J by 4 bases, with 15 bases between the two germline ends. CDR1 is MDHEN and CDR2 is SYDVKM in the germline V gene. The full variable domain, in which reference TRBV28 and TRBJ2-7 provide the parts outside the CDR3, is DVKVTQSSRYLVKRTGEKVFLECVQDMDHENMFWYRQDPGLGLRLIYFSYDVKMKEKGDIPEGYSVSREKKERFSLILESASTNQTSMYLCASSTRQEVYEQYFGPGTRLTVT.

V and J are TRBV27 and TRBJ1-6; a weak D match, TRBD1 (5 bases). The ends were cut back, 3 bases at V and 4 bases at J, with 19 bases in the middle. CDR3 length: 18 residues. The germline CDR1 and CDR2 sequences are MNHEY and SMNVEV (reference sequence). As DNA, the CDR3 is TGTGCCAGCAGTTTCCAGGGCGACGGAATCTTGTATAATTCACCCCTCCACTTT. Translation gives CASSFQGDGILYNSPLHF.

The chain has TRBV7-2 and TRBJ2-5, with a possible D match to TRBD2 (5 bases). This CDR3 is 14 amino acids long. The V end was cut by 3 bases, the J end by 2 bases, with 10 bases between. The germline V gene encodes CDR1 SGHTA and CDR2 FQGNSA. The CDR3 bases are TGTGCCAGCAGCTTTCCGGGGAGACAAGAGACCCAGTACTTC. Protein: CASSFPGRQETQYF. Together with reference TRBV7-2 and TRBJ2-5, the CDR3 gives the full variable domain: GAGVSQSPSNKVTEKGKDVELRCDPISGHTALYWYRQSLGQGLEFLIYFQGNSAPDKSGLPSDRFSAERTGGSVSTLTIQRTQQEDSAVYLCASSFPGRQETQYFGPGTRLLVL.

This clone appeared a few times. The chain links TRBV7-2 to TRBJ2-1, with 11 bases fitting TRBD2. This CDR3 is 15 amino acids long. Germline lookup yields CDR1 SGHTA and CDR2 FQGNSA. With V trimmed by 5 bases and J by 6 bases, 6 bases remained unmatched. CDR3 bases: TGTGCCAGCAGCACAGTAGCGGGAGGGGGCAATGAGCAGTTCTTC. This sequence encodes CASSTVAGGGNEQFF.

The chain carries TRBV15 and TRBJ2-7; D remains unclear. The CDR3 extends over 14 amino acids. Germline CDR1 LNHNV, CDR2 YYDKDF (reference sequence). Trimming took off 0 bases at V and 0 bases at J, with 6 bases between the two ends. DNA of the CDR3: TGTGCCACCAGCAGAGATCGGAGCTCCTACGAGCAGTACTTC. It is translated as CATSRDRSSYEQYF.

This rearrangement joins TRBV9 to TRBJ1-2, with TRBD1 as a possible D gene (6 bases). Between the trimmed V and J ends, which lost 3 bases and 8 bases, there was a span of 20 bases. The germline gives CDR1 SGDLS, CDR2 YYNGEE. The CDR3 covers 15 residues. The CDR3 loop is CASSALPGGADGYTF. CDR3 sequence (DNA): TGTGCCAGCAGCGCCCTCCCGGGGGGGGCCGACGGCTACACCTTC.

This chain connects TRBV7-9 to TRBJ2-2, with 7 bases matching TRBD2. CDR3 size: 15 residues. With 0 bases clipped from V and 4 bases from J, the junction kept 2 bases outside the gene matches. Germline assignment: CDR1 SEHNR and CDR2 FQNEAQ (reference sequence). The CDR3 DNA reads TGTGCCAGCAGCTTAGCGACGGGAGGCACCGGGGAGCTGTTTTTT. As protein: CASSLATGGTGELFF.

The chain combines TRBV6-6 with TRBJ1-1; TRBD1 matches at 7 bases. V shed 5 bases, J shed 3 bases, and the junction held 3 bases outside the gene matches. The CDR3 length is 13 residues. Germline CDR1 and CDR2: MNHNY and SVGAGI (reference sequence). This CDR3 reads CASSGQAYTEAFF. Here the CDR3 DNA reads TGTGCCAGCAGTGGACAGGCATACACTGAAGCTTTCTTT.

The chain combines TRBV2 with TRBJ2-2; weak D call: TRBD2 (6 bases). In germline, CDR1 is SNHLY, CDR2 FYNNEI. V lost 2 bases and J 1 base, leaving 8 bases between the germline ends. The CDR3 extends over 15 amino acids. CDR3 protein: CASSELGGNTGELFF. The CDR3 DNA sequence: TGTGCCAGCAGTGAATTGGGGGGGAACACCGGGGAGCTGTTTTTT.